The entry below gives a single T cell receptor (beta chain) sequence along with its context. The sample belongs to a study of shared clonotypes between healthy human individuals. Germline V gene lookup returns CDR1 SGDLS and CDR2 YYNGEE. V was pared by 0 bases and J by 1 base, with 9 bases between. This CDR3 is 15 amino acids long. Profiling relied on immunoSEQ multiplex PCR, and the TCRdb table lists in-frame clones only, not all of them. The data contain 980,000 or so clones, over 75% of them singletons. What was sequenced was memory CD4+ T cells sorted from blood. The sample's subset: CD45RA-negative fraction. This chain joins TRBV9 and TRBJ2-3; a possible D gene is TRBD1 (5 bases). This receptor was identified in a young man in good health. CDR3 sequence (DNA): TGTGCCAGCAGCGTAGGGGGCGCCGGCACAGATACGCAGTATTTT. It yields the protein CASSVGGAGTDTQYF.